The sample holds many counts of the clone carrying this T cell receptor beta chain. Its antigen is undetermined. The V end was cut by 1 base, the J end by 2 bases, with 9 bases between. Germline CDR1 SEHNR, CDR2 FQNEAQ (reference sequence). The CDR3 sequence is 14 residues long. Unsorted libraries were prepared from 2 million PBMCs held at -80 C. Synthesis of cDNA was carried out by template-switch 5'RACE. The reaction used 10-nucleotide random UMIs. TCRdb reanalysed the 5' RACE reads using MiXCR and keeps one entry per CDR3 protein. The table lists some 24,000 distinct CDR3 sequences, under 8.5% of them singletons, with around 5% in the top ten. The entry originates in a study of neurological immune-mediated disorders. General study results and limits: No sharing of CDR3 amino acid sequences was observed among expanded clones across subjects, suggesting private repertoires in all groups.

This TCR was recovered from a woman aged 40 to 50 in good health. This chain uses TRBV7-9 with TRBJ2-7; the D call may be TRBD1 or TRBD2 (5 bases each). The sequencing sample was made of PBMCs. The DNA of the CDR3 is TGTGCCAGCAGCTTAGAAGGGGACCCCTACGAGCAGTACTTC. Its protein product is CASSLEGDPYEQYF. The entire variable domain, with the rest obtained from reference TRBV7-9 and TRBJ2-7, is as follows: DTGVSQNPRHKITKRGQNVTFRCDPISEHNRLYWYRQTLGQGPEFLTYFQNEAQLEKSRLLSDRFSAERPKGSFSTLEIQRTEQGDSAMYLCASSLEGDPYEQYFGPGTRLTVT.